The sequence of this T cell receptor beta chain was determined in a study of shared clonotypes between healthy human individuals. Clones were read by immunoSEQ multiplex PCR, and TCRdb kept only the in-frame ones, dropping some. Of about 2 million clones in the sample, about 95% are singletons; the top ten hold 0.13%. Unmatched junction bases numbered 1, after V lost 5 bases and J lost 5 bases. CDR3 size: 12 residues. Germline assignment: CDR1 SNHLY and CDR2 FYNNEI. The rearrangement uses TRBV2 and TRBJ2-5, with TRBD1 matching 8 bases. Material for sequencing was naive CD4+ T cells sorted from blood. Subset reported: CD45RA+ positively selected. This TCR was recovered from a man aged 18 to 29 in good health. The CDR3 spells CASSYRGETQYF. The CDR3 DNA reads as TGTGCCAGCAGTTACAGGGGGGAGACCCAGTACTTC.